This paragraph covers one T cell receptor (beta chain) sequence. This clonotype was recorded a few times. What antigen it recognizes has not been identified. Per-base quality was not reported, and no clone a single base away is much larger than it. This entry comes from a study of T cell repertoires in cytomegalovirus infection (dated by TCRdb to the late 2010s). With respect to the entire study: Recently identified HLA-C-restricted CMV epitopes, whose presentation resists viral immunomodulation, were targeted by peptide stimulations together with well-studied HLA-B-restricted epitopes. Donor HLA type was relevant to the analysis, because carriage of CMV infection together with the matching HLA type was indicated by public TCR beta signatures.

The sample's treatment or condition label is to be understood as: in vitro stimulation with specific CMV peptide epitopes to enrich CMV-specific T cells. The sequencer was an Illumina HiSeq 1500. TCRdb reanalyzed the raw reads on its own, using fastp at Q25 for trimming and MiXCR for clone calling, and kept in-frame beta chains. Rows merge per CDR3 protein into single entries with the most common DNA and genes. The sample table holds approximately 730,000 distinct CDR3 sequences, of which 33% were seen once. Together, the top ten hold roughly 18% of the sample. The CDR3, cysteine through phenylalanine, is 14 amino acids long. CDR3 DNA is the only sequence kept; it has 42 bases, read in frame from the first base. Relative to germline, V is 5 bases shorter and J is 1 base shorter, with 11 bases between their ends. Paper-wide results and their limitations: In the ex vivo response, HLA-C-restricted CMV-specific TCR beta clonotypes were dominant, and in two of eight donors the single most frequent clonotype came from this HLA-C-restricted group. Cumulative frequency of public TCR beta family members discriminated carriers of CMV infection plus the relevant HLA type in this cohort and an independent approximately 350-donor cohort.

The sequence was collected from a human donor in good health (CMV status not recorded). Some clones in this sample may be carry-over from other donors' samples. The sequences come from cultured PBMCs, collected from culture after CMV antigen stimulation. The rearrangement combines TRBV12-3 or TRBV12-4 with TRBJ2-5, with the D segment possibly TRBD1 or TRBD2, each aligning over 5 bases. The nucleotide sequence is given as TGTGCCAGCAGTCCGTCGGGGCCCCAAGAGACCCAGTACTTC. Translated, it reads CASSPSGPQETQYF.